This paragraph reports one TCR beta chain. Each CDR3 protein gets one entry after TCRdb re-called the RT-PCR reads with MiXCR. Of about 680,000 distinct CDR3 sequences listed, 14% are singletons. J lost 1 base, V lost 3 bases, and 12 bases had no gene match. Germline assignment: CDR1 DFQATT and CDR2 SNEGSKA (reference sequence). This CDR3 contains 19 residues. V usage is TRBV20-1 and J usage is TRBJ2-4, with 13 bases that match TRBD2. Sequences were obtained from memory CD4+ T cells from blood. The sequence was obtained from a female donor in good health, serving as a healthy control. CDR3 in DNA: TGCAGTGCTAGTTTACCGGGACTAGCGGGAATCGGGGCCAAAAACATTCAGTACTTC. Residues: CSASLPGLAGIGAKNIQYF.